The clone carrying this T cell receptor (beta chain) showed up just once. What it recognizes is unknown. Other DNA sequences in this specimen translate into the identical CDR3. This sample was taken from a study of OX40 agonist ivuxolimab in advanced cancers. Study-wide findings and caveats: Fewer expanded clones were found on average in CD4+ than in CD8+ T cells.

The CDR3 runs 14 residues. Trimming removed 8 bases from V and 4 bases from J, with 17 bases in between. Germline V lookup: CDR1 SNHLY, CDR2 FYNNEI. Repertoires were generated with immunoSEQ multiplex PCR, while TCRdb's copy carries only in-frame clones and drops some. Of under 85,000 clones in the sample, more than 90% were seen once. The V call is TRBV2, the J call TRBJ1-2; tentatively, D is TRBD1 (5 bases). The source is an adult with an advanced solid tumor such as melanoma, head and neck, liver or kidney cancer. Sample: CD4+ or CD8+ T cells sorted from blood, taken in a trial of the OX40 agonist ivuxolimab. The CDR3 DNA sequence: TGTGCCAGCCAAGCAGGGACCACCTCCTATGGCTACACCTTC. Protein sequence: CASQAGTTSYGYTF.